Below, 31 T cell receptor beta chains from the same sample are listed, as sequenced in a study of T cells in Graves' hyperthyroidism and ophthalmopathy. Amplified regions were TCR beta CDR3 sequences from RNA transcripts. The TCR CDR3 first-round RT-PCR relied on the HTBI primer set. TCRdb passed the multiplex PCR reads through MiXCR, listing each CDR3 protein once. The data show approximately 400,000 distinct CDR3 sequences, more than 15% seen once. The sequenced material came from blood. The receptors derive from a woman aged 18-29 years with Graves' hyperthyroidism.

The genes are TRBV3-1 and TRBJ1-1; D gene uncertain. Trimming pared 1 base from V and 0 bases from J, leaving 9 bases between. CDR3 length: 15 residues. The germline V gene encodes CDR1 LGHDT and CDR2 YNNKEL (reference sequence). The CDR3 region has the DNA TGTGCCAGCAGCCAAGCCGGACGGATGAACACTGAAGCTTTCTTT. Translating it yields CASSQAGRMNTEAFF.

The table lists this clonotype with many counts. The rearrangement uses TRBV3-1 and TRBJ2-1; the D gene is possibly TRBD2 (6 bases). CDR3 length equals 16 residues. The V end lost 4 bases, the J end lost 9 bases, and 22 bases lay between the germline ends. Germline V gene sequence: CDR1 LGHDT, CDR2 YNNKEL (reference sequence). The CDR3 sequence is CASSPGIGSKRGEQFF. CDR3 DNA: TGTGCCAGCAGCCCTGGGATCGGGAGTAAACGTGGTGAGCAGTTCTTC.

This clonotype has a count of ten or more. The V call is TRBV5-1, the J call TRBJ2-5; 12 bases line up with TRBD2. This CDR3 has 17 amino acids. After removal of 0 bases from V and 2 bases from J, the junction contained 5 bases not matched to a gene. The germline V gene has CDR1 SGHRS and CDR2 YFSETQ. The CDR3 nucleotides read TGCGCCAGCAGCTTGGGTCTAGCGGGAGGGCCACAAGAGACCCAGTACTTC. As protein: CASSLGLAGGPQETQYF.

The rearrangement joins TRBV11-2 to TRBJ2-3; 13 nucleotides match TRBD2. J was trimmed by 2 bases and V by 5 bases; bases with no gene match: 4. The CDR3 is made up of 16 amino acids. CDR1 is SGHAT, CDR2 FQNNGV, per germline. The CDR3 coding sequence is TGTGCCAGCAGCCACGGACTAGCGGGGGTCACAGATACGCAGTATTTT. This encodes CASSHGLAGVTDTQYF.

The V and J genes are TRBV10-3 and TRBJ2-4, with TRBD2 as a possible D gene (5 bases). V lost 6 bases and J 0 bases, leaving 12 bases between the germline ends. Germline values: CDR1 ENHRY, CDR2 SYGVKD. The CDR3 loop spans 15 amino acids. The CDR3 loop is CAISDAGVAKNIQYF. CDR3 sequence (DNA): TGTGCCATCAGCGACGCCGGGGTAGCCAAAAACATTCAGTACTTC.

This clonotype was found many times. The chain combines TRBV20-1 with TRBJ1-2, with D maybe TRBD1 (6 bases). Germline CDR1 DFQATT, CDR2 SNEGSKA (reference sequence). CDR3 length: 14 amino acids. Deletions cut 6 bases from V and 5 bases from J, with 19 bases between. The CDR3 loop is CSAQGGTTTYGYTF. CDR3 coding DNA: TGCAGTGCCCAAGGAGGGACAACAACTTATGGCTACACCTTC.

This clonotype has at least ten counts. The chain uses TRBV6-1 and TRBJ1-4; TRBD1 aligns across 9 bases. V shed 5 bases, J shed 6 bases, and the junction held 1 base outside the gene matches. CDR1 is MNHNS, CDR2 SASEGT, per germline. The CDR3 covers 13 residues. This CDR3 reads CASSRTGDEKLFF. The CDR3 DNA sequence: TGTGCCAGCAGTAGGACAGGGGATGAAAAACTGTTTTTT.

Ten or more counts support this clonotype. The chain recombines TRBV3-1 with TRBJ2-7; either TRBD1 or TRBD2 may fit D (5 bases each). Germline V gene data show CDR1 as LGHDT and CDR2 as YNNKEL (reference sequence). The CDR3 has 13 amino acids. V lost 4 bases and J 4 bases, leaving 11 bases between the germline ends. This chain's CDR3 is CASSRRGAYEQYF. DNA for the CDR3: TGTGCCAGCAGCCGAAGAGGGGCTTACGAGCAGTACTTC.

This clonotype was recorded many times. The chain uses TRBV27 and TRBJ2-3; a weak D match, TRBD1 (5 bases). Germline values: CDR1 MNHEY, CDR2 SMNVEV (reference sequence). The CDR3 sequence is 15 residues long. With 5 bases removed from V and 2 bases from J, the gap between germline ends came to 14 bases. The CDR3 nucleotides read TGTGCCAGCAGTAGGGGCAGGTCCTCCACAGATACGCAGTATTTT. Translation gives CASSRGRSSTDTQYF.

The V call is TRBV6-1, the J call TRBJ2-7; D gene uncertain. This CDR3 spans 14 amino acids. V gave up 3 bases and J gave up 1 base, with 10 bases separating them. Per germline, CDR1 MNHNS and CDR2 SASEGT. CDR3 protein: CASSETEPSYEQYF. CDR3 coding DNA: TGTGCCAGCAGTGAGACCGAACCTTCCTACGAGCAGTACTTC.

This clonotype was counted ten times or more. The rearrangement links TRBV5-1 to TRBJ2-7, with TRBD1 as a possible D gene (6 bases). Germline V CDR1 and CDR2: SGHRS, YFSETQ. This CDR3 contains 14 residues. V was pared by 2 bases and J by 3 bases, with 12 bases between. Here the CDR3 reads CASSLAGAHYEQYF. CDR3 sequence (DNA): TGCGCCAGCAGCTTAGCAGGGGCTCACTACGAGCAGTACTTC.

This clonotype appeared many times. This chain links TRBV9 with TRBJ2-2; TRBD2 might be the D (7 bases). The CDR3 has 16 amino acids. Trimming removed 0 bases at V and 3 bases at J, with 12 bases between. Germline CDR1 and CDR2: SGDLS and YYNGEE. The CDR3 DNA sequence: TGTGCCAGCAGCGTAGGATGGGGGGGCGACACCGGGGAGCTGTTTTTT. Protein product: CASSVGWGGDTGELFF.

The genes are TRBV29-1 and TRBJ2-1; TRBD1 or TRBD2 may be the D gene (5 bases each). The length of the CDR3 is 14 residues. Trimming stripped 6 bases from V and 3 bases from J, with 15 bases between. Germline V gene sequence: CDR1 SQVTM, CDR2 ANQGSEA. The CDR3 loop reads CSVPPGRNYNEQFF. Here the CDR3 DNA reads TGCAGCGTCCCCCCGGGACGTAACTACAATGAGCAGTTCTTC.

This clonotype has ten or more counts. This sequence joins TRBV5-1 and TRBJ2-1; TRBD2 aligns across 14 bases. Germline V gene data show CDR1 as SGHRS and CDR2 as YFSETQ. The CDR3 is 15 amino acids. J lost 7 bases, V lost 4 bases, and 4 bases had no gene match. The CDR3 region has the DNA TGCGCCAGCAGCAGACTAGCGGGAGGGGGAAATGAGCAGTTCTTC. It translates to CASSRLAGGGNEQFF. Looking up the rest from reference TRBV5-1 and TRBJ2-1 gives the full variable domain: KAGVTQTPRYLIKTRGQQVTLSCSPISGHRSVSWYQQTPGQGLQFLFEYFSETQRNKGNFPGRFSGRQFSNSRSEMNVSTLELGDSALYLCASSRLAGGGNEQFFGPGTRLTVL.

The chain links TRBV24-1 to TRBJ1-4; 8 nucleotides match TRBD1. Germline-derived CDR1 and CDR2 are KGHDR and SFDVKD. This CDR3 has 17 amino acids. V was pared by 4 bases and J by 6 bases, with 12 bases of the junction left unmatched. CDR3 DNA sequence: TGTGCCACCAGTGACCCAAGAGACAGGGGCGGCGATGAAAAACTGTTTTTT. Its translation is CATSDPRDRGGDEKLFF.

This clonotype was seen ten or more times. The V and J genes are TRBV5-1 and TRBJ2-1, with D maybe TRBD1 (6 bases). The CDR3 is 16 residues long. Trimming left V 1 base short and J 5 bases short, with 16 bases between. Germline V gene data show CDR1 as SGHRS and CDR2 as YFSETQ. The chain's CDR3 is CASSLSPQGRDNEQFF. The CDR3 DNA reads TGCGCCAGCAGCTTGAGTCCACAGGGTCGAGACAATGAGCAGTTCTTC.

This clonotype was seen a single time. The chain uses TRBV19 and TRBJ2-7; 8 bases align to TRBD1. The V segment lost 5 bases and the J segment 3 bases; nucleotides outside the gene matches: 15. The CDR3 length is 17 residues. Germline-derived CDR1 and CDR2 are LNHDA and SQIVND (reference sequence). The CDR3 protein is CASSAFYQGAFSYEQYF. CDR3 sequence (DNA): TGTGCCAGTAGTGCGTTTTATCAGGGGGCGTTTAGCTACGAGCAGTACTTC. Together with reference TRBV19 and TRBJ2-7, the CDR3 gives the full variable domain: DGGITQSPKYLFRKEGQNVTLSCEQNLNHDAMYWYRQDPGQGLRLIYYSQIVNDFQKGDIAEGYSVSREKKESFPLTVTSAQKNPTAFYLCASSAFYQGAFSYEQYFGPGTRLTVT.

This clonotype was found many times. This rearrangement joins TRBV11-2 to TRBJ2-7; the match to TRBD1 covers 8 bases. This CDR3 has 14 amino acids. Germline loops: CDR1 SGHAT, CDR2 FQNNGV. The V segment lost 1 base and the J segment 2 bases; nucleotides outside the gene matches: 1. In nucleotides, the CDR3 is TGTGCCAGCAGCTTAGCACAGGGGGCCTACGAGCAGTACTTC. This translates into CASSLAQGAYEQYF.

This clonotype has a single count. A much larger clone lies a single base off, so this may be a read error. The genes are TRBV12-3 or TRBV12-4 and TRBJ1-6, with D possibly matching TRBD1 (6 bases). There are 14 residues in the CDR3. V shed 8 bases and J shed 5 bases, with 13 bases lying between them. The CDR3 DNA is TGTGCCAGCGCCGGACAGATAGATAATTCACCCCTCCACTTT. Amino acid sequence: CASAGQIDNSPLHF.

Ten or more counts support this clonotype. The genes are TRBV2 and TRBJ2-1; possible D gene TRBD2, 5 bases. CDR1 SNHLY and CDR2 FYNNEI come from the germline V gene. V lost 4 bases and J lost 10, with 14 bases in between. This CDR3 comprises 13 residues. CDR3 protein: CASSGLLVGEQFF. CDR3 nucleotides: TGTGCCAGCAGTGGGCTACTAGTAGGGGAGCAGTTCTTC.

This clonotype was seen ten or more times. The chain recombines TRBV6-1 with TRBJ2-7; the match to TRBD1 covers 7 bases. Germline V gene lookup returns CDR1 MNHNS and CDR2 SASEGT. The CDR3 loop spans 15 amino acids. The junction had 12 bases not matched to a gene; V was cut back by 5 bases and J by 5 bases. As DNA, the CDR3 is TGTGCCAGCAGTCAGCAGAGGGGGCGCTGGAACGAGCAGTACTTC. It translates to CASSQQRGRWNEQYF.

This clonotype was observed at least ten times. The chain joins TRBV11-1 to TRBJ2-3, with 8 bases matching TRBD1. The CDR3 sequence is 13 residues long. Unmatched junction bases numbered 3, after V lost 8 bases and J lost 2 bases. Per the germline V gene, CDR1 is SGHAT and CDR2 is FQDESV (reference sequence). CDR3 sequence: CASGDRSTDTQYF. CDR3 DNA sequence: TGTGCCAGCGGGGACAGGTCCACAGATACGCAGTATTTT.

This clonotype was detected ten times or more. V gene TRBV6-1 combines with J gene TRBJ2-5; TRBD2 matches 10 bases. J was trimmed by 2 bases and V by 2 bases; bases with no gene match: 2. The CDR3 sequence is 15 residues long. CDR1 is MNHNS and CDR2 is SASEGT in the germline V gene. The CDR3 sequence is CASSELAGVQETQYF. CDR3 sequence (DNA): TGTGCCAGCAGTGAACTAGCGGGGGTACAAGAGACCCAGTACTTC.

This clonotype was counted at least ten times. V is TRBV20-1 and J is TRBJ2-7, with 8 bases lining up with TRBD2. With V trimmed by 1 base and J by 2 bases, 4 bases remained unmatched. This CDR3 comprises 14 residues. Germline CDR1 and CDR2: DFQATT and SNEGSKA (reference sequence). CDR3 bases: TGCAGTGCTAGAGGGCCGGGACTAGCCTACGAGCAGTACTTC. This translates into CSARGPGLAYEQYF.

This clonotype was seen more than once but under ten times. The chain joins TRBV7-2 to TRBJ1-4, with D perhaps matching TRBD1 (5 bases). Looked up from germline, CDR1 is SGHTA and CDR2 is FQGNSA. The CDR3 totals 14 residues. V shed 8 bases and J shed 2 bases, with 12 bases lying between them. The CDR3 loop reads CASRGGSTNEKLFF. For the CDR3, the DNA is TGTGCCAGCCGGGGGGGATCGACTAATGAAAAACTGTTTTTT.

The chain is built from TRBV2 and TRBJ2-1, with 15 positions matching TRBD2. The CDR3 consists of 16 residues. The ends lost 5 bases at V and 9 bases at J; junction bases unmatched: 8. Germline CDR1 and CDR2: SNHLY and FYNNEI. The CDR3 DNA reads as TGTGCCAGCAGTTTCGGACTAGCGGGGGGGCCGAGTGAGCAGTTCTTC. The encoded protein is CASSFGLAGGPSEQFF.

This clonotype showed up just a few times. V gene TRBV20-1 combines with J gene TRBJ1-3, with TRBD1 matching 9 bases. Trimming cost V 4 bases and J 4 bases; bases outside gene matches: 5. Per the germline V gene, CDR1 is DFQATT and CDR2 is SNEGSKA (reference sequence). The CDR3 consists of 14 residues. The CDR3 region has the DNA TGCAGTGCTATCGGGACAGGGCGGGGAAACACCATATATTTT. Translating it yields CSAIGTGRGNTIYF.

There are many counts of this clonotype. The chain is built from TRBV5-1 and TRBJ1-2; possibly TRBD1 for D (5 bases). The CDR3 has 15 amino acids. CDR1 is SGHRS and CDR2 is YFSETQ in the germline V gene. Trimming took 3 bases from V and 0 from J, leaving 12 bases between them. CDR3 in DNA: TGCGCCAGCAGCTACCAAACAGGATCTAACTATGGCTACACCTTC. This gives the protein CASSYQTGSNYGYTF.

The rearrangement uses TRBV5-4 and TRBJ1-1; D perhaps matches TRBD1 (5 bases). V lost 7 bases and J lost 2, with 9 bases in between. The CDR3 length is 12 residues. Germline CDR1 and CDR2: SGHNT and YYREEE (reference sequence). The CDR3, as DNA: TGTGCCAGCGGGGGGTTAAACACTGAAGCTTTCTTT. Amino acids: CASGGLNTEAFF.

This clonotype was seen repeatedly, ten times or more. V is TRBV2 and J is TRBJ2-7, with D hard to call. The CDR3 contains 14 residues. CDR1 is SNHLY and CDR2 is FYNNEI in the germline V gene. The V gene lost 1 base and the J gene lost 0 bases, with 7 bases spanning the gap. The CDR3 DNA is TGTGCCAGCAGTGAAGACAGCCGCTCCTACGAGCAGTACTTC. Its translation is CASSEDSRSYEQYF.

This clonotype was detected a few times. This chain uses TRBV5-1 with TRBJ1-2; no firm D call. The germline V gene encodes CDR1 SGHRS and CDR2 YFSETQ. This CDR3 is 16 amino acids long. Trimming stripped 1 base from V and 1 base from J, with 14 bases between. The CDR3 protein is CASSLRSSIHNYGYTF. The CDR3 nucleotides are TGCGCCAGCAGCTTGCGAAGTTCAATCCATAACTATGGCTACACCTTC.